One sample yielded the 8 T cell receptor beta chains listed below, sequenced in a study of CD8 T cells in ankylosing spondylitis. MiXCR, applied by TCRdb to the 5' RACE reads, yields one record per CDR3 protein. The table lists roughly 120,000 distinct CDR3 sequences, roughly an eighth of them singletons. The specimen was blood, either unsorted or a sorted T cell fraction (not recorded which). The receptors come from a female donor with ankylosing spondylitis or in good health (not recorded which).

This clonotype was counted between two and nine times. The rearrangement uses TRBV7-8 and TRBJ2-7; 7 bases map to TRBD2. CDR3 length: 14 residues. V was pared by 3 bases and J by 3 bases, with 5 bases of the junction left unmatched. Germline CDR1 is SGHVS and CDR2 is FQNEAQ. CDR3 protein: CASSLQRDGYEQYF. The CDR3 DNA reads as TGTGCCAGCAGCTTGCAGCGGGATGGCTACGAGCAGTACTTC.

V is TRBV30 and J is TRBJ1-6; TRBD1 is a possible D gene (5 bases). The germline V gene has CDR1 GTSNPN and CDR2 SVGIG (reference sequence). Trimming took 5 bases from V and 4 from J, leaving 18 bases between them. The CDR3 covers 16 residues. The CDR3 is CAWGDRMRGYNSPLHF. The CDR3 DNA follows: TGTGCCTGGGGAGACCGTATGAGGGGATATAATTCACCCCTCCACTTT.

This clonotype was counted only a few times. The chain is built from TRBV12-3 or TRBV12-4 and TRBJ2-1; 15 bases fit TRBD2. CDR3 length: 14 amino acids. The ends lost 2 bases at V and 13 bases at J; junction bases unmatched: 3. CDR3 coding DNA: TGTGCCAGCAGTTTATGGACTAGCGGGGGGGCCCAGTTCTTC. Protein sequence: CASSLWTSGGAQFF.

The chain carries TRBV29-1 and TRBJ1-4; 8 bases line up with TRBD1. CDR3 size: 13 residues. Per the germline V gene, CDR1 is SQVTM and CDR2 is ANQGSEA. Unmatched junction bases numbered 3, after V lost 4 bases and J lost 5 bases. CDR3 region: CSVAGQGNEKLFF. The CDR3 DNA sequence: TGCAGCGTTGCTGGACAGGGAAATGAAAAACTGTTTTTT.

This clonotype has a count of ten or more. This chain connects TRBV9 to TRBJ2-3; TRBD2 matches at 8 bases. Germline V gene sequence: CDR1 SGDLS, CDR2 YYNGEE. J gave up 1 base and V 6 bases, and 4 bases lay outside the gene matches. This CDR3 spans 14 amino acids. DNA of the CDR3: TGTGCCAGCACCGGTAGCGGGGGCACAGATACGCAGTATTTT. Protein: CASTGSGGTDTQYF.

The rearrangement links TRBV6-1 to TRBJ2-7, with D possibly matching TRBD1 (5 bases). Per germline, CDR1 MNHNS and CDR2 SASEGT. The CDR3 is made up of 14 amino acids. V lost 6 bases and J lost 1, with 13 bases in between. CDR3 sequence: CASRAREESYEQYF. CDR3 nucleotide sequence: TGTGCCAGCAGGGCCAGGGAAGAGTCCTACGAGCAGTACTTC.

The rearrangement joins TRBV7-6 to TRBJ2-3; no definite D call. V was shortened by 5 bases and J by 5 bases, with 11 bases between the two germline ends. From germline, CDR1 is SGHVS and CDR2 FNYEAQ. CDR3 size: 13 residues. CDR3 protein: CASSVDLGDTQYF. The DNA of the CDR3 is TGTGCCAGCAGCGTAGACCTGGGAGATACGCAGTATTTT.

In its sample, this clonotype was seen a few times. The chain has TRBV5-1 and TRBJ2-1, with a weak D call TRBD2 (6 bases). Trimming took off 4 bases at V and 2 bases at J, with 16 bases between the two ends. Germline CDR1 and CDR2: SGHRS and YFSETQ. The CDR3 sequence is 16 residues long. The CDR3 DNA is TGCGCCAGCAGCCCCGGATGGACTAACCCCTACAATGAGCAGTTCTTC. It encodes CASSPGWTNPYNEQFF.